The 19 T cell receptor beta chains presented below share a single source sample, sequenced in a study of molecular identifiers for immune sequencing clone quantification (dated by TCRdb to the late 2010s). Receptor libraries were prepared by PCR. Sequencing was performed on a NextSeq 500. Using fastp at Q25 and MiXCR, TCRdb reprocessed the public reads and kept productive beta chains. Entries are consolidated by CDR3 protein sequence, retaining the most common genes and DNA. The sample profile shows around 480,000 distinct CDR3 sequences; about 25% of them were found once. The top ten clones comprise 0.76% of the sample. Sequencing was done on a sample of naive CD8+ T cells from blood, with Jurkat cell RNA spiked in. This specimen's cell subset or site label, interpreted: FACS-sorted CD8+CD4-CCR7+CD45RA+ naive T cells. These receptors were collected from a human donor in good health. Some libraries in this study had Jurkat cell RNA spiked in.

At least ten counts were recorded for this clonotype. This chain uses TRBV25-1 with TRBJ2-6, with D unresolved. The germline gives CDR1 MGHDK, CDR2 SYGVNS. This CDR3 has 18 residues. Trimming cost V 4 bases and J 2 bases, with 18 bases left between them. The CDR3 region has the DNA TGTGCCAGCAGTGGACGAGATCCCACGGCCGCTGGGGCCAACGTCCTGACTTTC. It translates to CASSGRDPTAAGANVLTF.

At least ten counts were recorded for this clonotype. This rearrangement joins TRBV4-1 to TRBJ1-1, with no clear D. CDR1 and CDR2 (germline): MGHRA, YSYEKL. This CDR3 is built from 11 residues. Between the trimmed V and J ends, which lost 0 bases and 11 bases, there was a span of 7 bases. CDR3 DNA sequence: TGCGCCAGCAGCCAAGAAGGGTTGGCTTTCTTT. Protein sequence: CASSQEGLAFF.

This clonotype was detected ten times or more. This chain uses TRBV6-5 with TRBJ1-1; 7 positions agree with TRBD1. The germline CDR1 and CDR2 sequences are MNHEY and SVGAGI. The CDR3 runs 14 residues. V lost 4 bases to trimming and J lost 3 bases; unmatched junction nucleotides: 5. The CDR3 loop reads CASSSGTVYTEAFF. The CDR3 coding sequence is TGTGCCAGCAGTTCCGGGACAGTCTACACTGAAGCTTTCTTT.

In its sample, this clonotype was seen many times. V is TRBV15 and J is TRBJ2-3; tentative D call: TRBD2 (5 bases). The ends were cut back, 1 base at V and 0 bases at J, with 20 bases in the middle. Germline CDR1 is LNHNV and CDR2 is YYDKDF (reference sequence). The CDR3 totals 19 residues. In DNA form, the CDR3 reads TGTGCCACCAGCAGAGCAGGACTCCAACTTATCTCTAGCACAGATACGCAGTATTTT. As protein: CATSRAGLQLISSTDTQYF. The complete variable domain, with remaining parts taken from reference TRBV15 and TRBJ2-3, reads DAMVIQNPRYQVTQFGKPVTLSCSQTLNHNVMYWYQQKSSQAPKLLFHYYDKDFNNEADTPDNFQSRRPNTSFCFLDIRSPGLGDTAMYLCATSRAGLQLISSTDTQYFGPGTRLTVL.

This clonotype was found many times. V is TRBV28 and J is TRBJ2-7; TRBD1 might be the D (6 bases). Germline V gene sequence: CDR1 MDHEN, CDR2 SYDVKM. Deletions cut 5 bases from V and 6 bases from J, with 20 bases between. This CDR3 has 15 amino acids. In DNA form, the CDR3 reads TGTGCCAGCAGTCCCGACAGGAGACCCTACTCCGAGCAGTACTTC. It codes for CASSPDRRPYSEQYF. Full variable domain (missing parts from reference TRBV28 and TRBJ2-7): DVKVTQSSRYLVKRTGEKVFLECVQDMDHENMFWYRQDPGLGLRLIYFSYDVKMKEKGDIPEGYSVSREKKERFSLILESASTNQTSMYLCASSPDRRPYSEQYFGPGTRLTVT.

The CDR3 sequence: CASSSHLSGQETQYF. DNA of the CDR3: TGTGCCAGTAGTAGCCATCTTAGCGGACAAGAGACCCAGTACTTC. V usage is TRBV19 and J usage is TRBJ2-5; D possibly corresponds to TRBD2 (6 bases). Germline V gene sequence: CDR1 LNHDA, CDR2 SQIVND (reference sequence). The germline V and J ends were trimmed by 4 bases and 2 bases, with 14 bases remaining between them. CDR3 length: 15 amino acids.

This clonotype came up many times. The chain recombines TRBV7-6 with TRBJ1-1, with D unresolved. Germline CDR1 reads SGHVS; CDR2 reads FNYEAQ. V lost 4 bases and J lost 0, with 12 bases in between. The CDR3 is made up of 15 amino acids. CDR3 DNA: TGTGCCAGCAGCTCAGAAGTGGGCATGAACACTGAAGCTTTCTTT. Residues: CASSSEVGMNTEAFF.

The table lists this clonotype with a few counts. The V gene is TRBV7-6, the J gene TRBJ2-7; D perhaps matches TRBD1 (5 bases). CDR1 SGHVS and CDR2 FNYEAQ come from the germline V gene. Trimming removed 0 bases from V and 9 bases from J, with 12 bases in between. CDR3 size: 13 residues. CDR3 nucleotide sequence: TGTGCCAGCAGCTTAGCGGGGCCGGTCGGGCAGTACTTC. Its translation is CASSLAGPVGQYF.

This clonotype was seen a handful of times. DNA for the CDR3: TGTGCCAGCAGCAAGACAGGGACGTTTAACTACAATGAGCAGTTCTTC. It yields the protein CASSKTGTFNYNEQFF. This chain joins TRBV6-2 or TRBV6-3 and TRBJ2-1; 7 nucleotides match TRBD1. After removal of 6 bases from V and 3 bases from J, the junction contained 11 bases not matched to a gene. This CDR3 has 16 residues. CDR1 is MNHEY and CDR2 is SVGEGT in the germline V gene.

This clonotype was seen only once. The junction and the germline gene differ at one end; a read error may be behind it. The gene calls are TRBV30 and TRBJ1-2, with TRBD1 matching over 8 bases. CDR3 length: 12 residues. Germline V gene sequence: CDR1 GTSNPN, CDR2 SVGIG (reference sequence). CDR3 sequence: CAWSFDRGGHTF. The CDR3 region has the DNA TGTGCCTGGTCGTTCGACAGGGGTGGCCACACCTTC.

On this clonotype itself: A much larger clone lies one base from this, so it may be a read error. The chain has TRBV7-2 and TRBJ2-1, with 7 bases matching TRBD2. Per germline, CDR1 SGHTA and CDR2 FQGNSA. The CDR3 extends over 14 amino acids. The V and J ends lost 3 bases and 10 bases, in that order; junction bases with no gene match: 9. CDR3 protein: CASSFAGALEEQFF. CDR3 bases: TGTGCCAGCAGCTTTGCGGGAGCCCTAGAAGAGCAGTTCTTC.

The chain carries TRBV4-3 and TRBJ1-6; 7 positions match TRBD1. Germline CDR1 reads LGHNA; CDR2 reads YSLEER. The ends lost 11 bases at V and 4 bases at J; junction bases unmatched: 17. This CDR3 spans 17 amino acids. The CDR3 loop reads CARRQDGAQGYNSPLHF. CDR3 DNA: TGCGCCCGCCGCCAAGATGGAGCACAGGGGTATAATTCACCCCTCCACTTT.

The V and J genes are TRBV7-9 and TRBJ1-3; D is possibly TRBD1 (6 bases). The CDR3 spans 16 residues. Looked up from germline, CDR1 is SEHNR and CDR2 is FQNEAQ (reference sequence). V was shortened by 1 base and J by 7 bases, with 17 bases between the two germline ends. In nucleotides, the CDR3 is TGTGCCAGCAGCTTAGAGGGGGGTCCCCCGCGCAACACCATATATTTT. Translation gives CASSLEGGPPRNTIYF.

For the CDR3, the DNA is TGTGCCAGCAGCCAAGGGTGGACTAGCGGGCAAGAGACCCAGTACTTC. It translates to CASSQGWTSGQETQYF. V and J are TRBV4-2 and TRBJ2-5; 11 bases agree with TRBD2. In germline, CDR1 is LGHNA, CDR2 YNFKEQ. V was clipped by 1 base and J by 2 bases; unmatched bases: 3. This CDR3 region has 16 residues.

This clonotype was counted at least ten times. The chain joins TRBV24-1 to TRBJ2-2; 11 bases map to TRBD2. The CDR3 runs to 16 residues. The J segment lost 4 bases and the V segment lost 4 bases, leaving 4 bases of the junction unmatched. Germline CDR1 and CDR2: KGHDR and SFDVKD. CDR3 amino acids: CATSDSSGGLTGELFF. The CDR3 DNA follows: TGTGCCACCAGTGACTCTAGCGGGGGGCTCACCGGGGAGCTGTTTTTT.

V and J are TRBV28 and TRBJ2-7; a weak D match, TRBD1 (5 bases). Trimming left V 4 bases short and J 6 bases short, with 16 bases between. Germline V gives CDR1 MDHEN, CDR2 SYDVKM. The CDR3 extends over 14 amino acids. The CDR3 loop reads CASSSPRDLGEQYF. The CDR3 coding sequence is TGTGCCAGCAGTTCCCCCAGGGATCTGGGCGAGCAGTACTTC.

This clonotype was picked up many times. This rearrangement joins TRBV12-3 or TRBV12-4 to TRBJ2-3, with a possible D match to TRBD1 (6 bases). The CDR3 extends over 15 amino acids. The ends were cut back, 7 bases at V and 3 bases at J, with 17 bases in the middle. The CDR3 region is CASTPRGEWTDTQYF. CDR3 nucleotide sequence: TGTGCCAGCACCCCCAGGGGTGAATGGACAGATACGCAGTATTTT.

This clonotype was seen many times. The V gene is TRBV4-1, the J gene TRBJ2-7; possibly TRBD1 or TRBD2 for D (5 bases each). Germline CDR1 MGHRA, CDR2 YSYEKL. CDR3 length: 17 residues. Trimming stripped 4 bases from V and 0 bases from J, with 19 bases between. CDR3 DNA sequence: TGCGCCAGCAGCCCGTCCCCTTCCGGGGCCAGCTCCTACGAGCAGTACTTC. This translates into CASSPSPSGASSYEQYF.

At least ten counts were recorded for this clonotype. An end of the junction differs from the germline gene, which may be a read error. The chain joins TRBV5-3 to TRBJ1-1; D is perhaps TRBD1 (5 bases). TRBV5-3 is known as an ORF, though its function is uncertain. This CDR3 comprises 13 residues. For the CDR3, the DNA is TGTGCCAGCAGCTGGGGACTGAACACTGAAGCTTTCTTT. It codes for CASSWGLNTEAFF.